The rows below give T cell receptor beta chains drawn from one sample of a study of T cell changes during pregnancy in multiple sclerosis. Assay: immunoSEQ multiplex PCR; the TCRdb copy retains only in-frame clones and omits some. The data show tens of thousands of clones, with approximately 92% seen just once and about 0.75% held by the top ten. The material was CD4+ T cells from peripheral blood mononuclear cells, obtained in the third trimester of pregnancy. These receptors all come from a female donor with multiple sclerosis, enrolled in a pregnancy study. Each CDR3 is given with its conserved first and last residue. Fields, in order: D gene, J gene, V gene, clone size, CDR3 DNA, CDR3 protein. A D gene is named only where the DNA matches it firmly. Clone sizes are given selectively: once, few, many, or a class where the clone is expanded.

D: .; J: TRBJ2-6; V: TRBV19; size: once; DNA: TGTGCCAGTAGTATAGATGGGCTTGTCCTGACTTTC; CDR3: CASSIDGLVLTF
D: .; J: TRBJ1-1; V: TRBV29-1; size: .; DNA: TGCAGCGCTGGGCACATGAACACTGAAGCTTTCTTT; CDR3: CSAGHMNTEAFF
D: .; J: TRBJ1-4; V: TRBV11-3; size: .; DNA: TGTGCCAGCAGCTCCCGGGGACATCCAACTAATGAAAAACTGTTTTTT; CDR3: CASSSRGHPTNEKLFF
D: .; J: TRBJ2-7; V: TRBV13; size: .; DNA: TGTGCCAGCAGCTTAGGCCTCCGTGGACAAGGATCCTACGAGCAGTACTTC; CDR3: CASSLGLRGQGSYEQYF
D: .; J: TRBJ2-1; V: TRBV9; size: .; DNA: TGTGCCAGCAGCGTAGGACTGAGCTCCTACAATGAGCAGTTCTTC; CDR3: CASSVGLSSYNEQFF
D: TRBD1; J: TRBJ1-6; V: TRBV6-5; size: .; DNA: TGTGCCAGCGCCTCAGGGGGTTCACCCCTCCACTTT; CDR3: CASASGGSPLHF
D: TRBD1; J: TRBJ1-2; V: TRBV29-1; size: few; DNA: TGCAGCGTTCCCGGACAGGGAGGTAACTATGGCTACACCTTC; CDR3: CSVPGQGGNYGYTF
D: .; J: TRBJ1-2; V: TRBV18; size: .; DNA: TGTGCCAGCTCACCGAACGCGGAGGGCTGGGGAGTTAACTATGGCTACACCTTC; CDR3: CASSPNAEGWGVNYGYTF
D: TRBD2; J: TRBJ2-3; V: TRBV7-2; size: once; DNA: TGTGCCAGCAGCCCCCATCTAGCGGGGGGGTTAGATACGCAGTATTTT; CDR3: CASSPHLAGGLDTQYF
D: .; J: TRBJ2-2; V: TRBV29-1; size: .; DNA: TGCAGCGTTTTAATGGGGGAGCTGTTTTTT; CDR3: CSVLMGELFF
D: TRBD1; J: TRBJ2-5; V: TRBV18; size: .; DNA: TGTGCCAGCTCACCCACAGGGGGAGAGACCCAGTACTTC; CDR3: CASSPTGGETQYF
D: .; J: TRBJ2-5; V: TRBV7-5; size: once; DNA: TGTGTCAGAAGCTCTAGACTCTCGAGAGGAAAGACCCAGTACTTC; CDR3: CVRSSRLSRGKTQYF
D: TRBD1; J: TRBJ1-2; V: TRBV29-1; size: .; DNA: TGCAGCGTTGTCCCGACAGGGGGTTACTATGGCTACACCTTC; CDR3: CSVVPTGGYYGYTF
D: .; J: TRBJ2-7; V: TRBV7-2; size: .; DNA: TGTGCCAGCAGTCTTATGACTGGATACGAGCAGTACTTC; CDR3: CASSLMTGYEQYF
D: TRBD1; J: TRBJ2-5; V: TRBV5-6; size: .; DNA: TGTGCCAGCAGCTTGGTAGCAGGGGGTGGAGAGACCCAGTACTTC; CDR3: CASSLVAGGGETQYF
D: TRBD1; J: TRBJ1-2; V: TRBV27; size: .; DNA: TGTGCCAGCAGTTTACCGGGACAGGTCGGGGGCCCTTATCCTTATGGCTACACCTTC; CDR3: CASSLPGQVGGPYPYGYTF
D: .; J: TRBJ2-1; V: TRBV7-2; size: .; DNA: TGTGCCAGCAGCTCCCCCGTCGGAGGGGGGGGGAATGAGCAGTTCTTC; CDR3: CASSSPVGGGGNEQFF
D: .; J: TRBJ1-1; V: TRBV6-5; size: .; DNA: TGTGCCAGCAACGGAGGGTTGAACACTGAAGCTTTCTTT; CDR3: CASNGGLNTEAFF
D: TRBD1; J: TRBJ2-7; V: TRBV11-3; size: .; DNA: TGTGCCAGCAGCCGGGGACAGAACTCGGCCGAGCAGTACTTC; CDR3: CASSRGQNSAEQYF
D: .; J: TRBJ2-2; V: TRBV28; size: .; DNA: TGTGCCAGCAAGTCCAGGACGAACACCGGGGAGCTGTTTTTT; CDR3: CASKSRTNTGELFF
D: TRBD1; J: TRBJ1-5; V: TRBV7-2; size: .; DNA: TGTGCCAGCAGCCCCCACGTACAGGGGGCCAATCAGCCCCAGCATTTT; CDR3: CASSPHVQGANQPQHF
D: TRBD2; J: TRBJ2-1; V: TRBV11-2; size: .; DNA: TGTGCCAGCAGCTCAAACGGACTAGCGGGGAGGAGCTCCTACAATGAGCAGTTCTTC; CDR3: CASSSNGLAGRSSYNEQFF
D: TRBD1; J: TRBJ2-1; V: TRBV10-3; size: .; DNA: TGTGCCATTACGGGACAGTTGAAGAATGAGCAGTTCTTC; CDR3: CAITGQLKNEQFF
D: .; J: TRBJ1-1; V: TRBV7-2; size: few; DNA: TGTGCCAGCAGCCGAAGGACAGAGGGAGCTTTCTTT; CDR3: CASSRRTEGAFF
D: TRBD1; J: TRBJ1-1; V: TRBV10-3; size: few; DNA: TGTGCCATCAGCCCCAAGGCAGGGGGCGAGACTGAAGCTTTCTTT; CDR3: CAISPKAGGETEAFF
D: .; J: TRBJ1-2; V: TRBV7-2; size: .; DNA: TGTGCCAGCAGCTTAGAGACAGTAGCTAACTATGGCTACACCTTC; CDR3: CASSLETVANYGYTF
D: .; J: TRBJ1-6; V: TRBV27; size: .; DNA: TGTGCCAGCAGGAACGAGGTCATTAATTCACCCCTCCACTTT; CDR3: CASRNEVINSPLHF
D: TRBD2; J: TRBJ2-5; V: TRBV11-2; size: .; DNA: TGTGCCAGCAGCTTACGGGGGGGCCCCGAAGAGACCCAGTACTTC; CDR3: CASSLRGGPEETQYF
D: TRBD1; J: TRBJ1-1; V: TRBV5-1; size: .; DNA: TGCGCCAGCAGTTCGTCAGGGGGGAACACTGAAGCTTTCTTT; CDR3: CASSSSGGNTEAFF
D: TRBD1; J: TRBJ2-5; V: TRBV2; size: .; DNA: TGTGCCAGCGCACTACAGGGGTTGGAGACCCAGTACTTC; CDR3: CASALQGLETQYF
D: .; J: TRBJ2-2; V: TRBV18; size: .; DNA: TGTGCCAGCTCACCACCCCCACTAGGCACCGGGGAGCTGTTTTTT; CDR3: CASSPPPLGTGELFF
D: .; J: TRBJ2-7; V: TRBV7-2; size: .; DNA: TGTGCCAGTTCATCCCCCGGACACCGGCGCTACGAGCAGTACTTC; CDR3: CASSSPGHRRYEQYF
D: .; J: TRBJ1-3; V: TRBV6-5; size: .; DNA: TGTGCCAGCAGTCGGGCCGGGGGGGGCGGAAACACCATATATTTT; CDR3: CASSRAGGGGNTIYF
D: .; J: TRBJ2-7; V: TRBV29-1; size: .; DNA: TGCAGCGTGGGCCGACACTACGAGCAGTACTTC; CDR3: CSVGRHYEQYF
D: .; J: TRBJ2-1; V: TRBV9; size: .; DNA: TGTGCCAGCAGCGTAGGTGGGGGCGTTAGCTCCTACAATGAGCAGTTCTTC; CDR3: CASSVGGGVSSYNEQFF
D: TRBD1; J: TRBJ1-1; V: TRBV7-3; size: .; DNA: TGTGCCAGTAAAGCCCAAGTGGGACAGGGGGAAGCTTTCTTT; CDR3: CASKAQVGQGEAFF
D: .; J: TRBJ2-5; V: TRBV5-1; size: .; DNA: TGCGCCAGCAGCCCGACCCCGAGCCGACCCGGGGAGACCCAGTACTTC; CDR3: CASSPTPSRPGETQYF
D: .; J: TRBJ1-2; V: TRBV9; size: .; DNA: TGTGCCAGCAGCGTAGAAGGAGGGGGGGGTGCCTATGGCTACACCTTC; CDR3: CASSVEGGGGAYGYTF
D: .; J: TRBJ1-6; V: TRBV15; size: .; DNA: TGTGCCACCAGCTCGATCCGGGGCTCCTATAATTCACCCCTCCACTTT; CDR3: CATSSIRGSYNSPLHF
D: .; J: TRBJ2-6; V: TRBV4-1; size: .; DNA: TGCGCCAGCAGCCCCCGGGGGTCTGGGGCCAACGTCCTGACTTTC; CDR3: CASSPRGSGANVLTF